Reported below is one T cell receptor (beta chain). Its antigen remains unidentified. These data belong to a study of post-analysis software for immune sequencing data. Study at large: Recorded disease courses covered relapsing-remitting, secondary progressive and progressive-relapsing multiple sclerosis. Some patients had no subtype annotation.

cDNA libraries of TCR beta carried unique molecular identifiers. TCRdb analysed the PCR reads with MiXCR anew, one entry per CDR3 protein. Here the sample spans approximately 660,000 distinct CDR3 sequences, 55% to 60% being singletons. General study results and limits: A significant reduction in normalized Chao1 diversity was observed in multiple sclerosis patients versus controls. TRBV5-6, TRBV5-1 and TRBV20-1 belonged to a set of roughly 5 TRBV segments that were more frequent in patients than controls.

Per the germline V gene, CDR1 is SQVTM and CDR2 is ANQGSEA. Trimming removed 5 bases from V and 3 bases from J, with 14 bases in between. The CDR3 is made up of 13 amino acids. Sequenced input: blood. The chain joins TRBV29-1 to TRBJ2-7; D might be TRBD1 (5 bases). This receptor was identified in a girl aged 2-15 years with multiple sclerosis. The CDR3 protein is CSVCNIDSYEQYF. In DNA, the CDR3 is TGCAGCGTTTGCAATATAGACAGCTACGAGCAGTACTTC.